The rows below give T cell receptor beta chains drawn from one sample of a study of blood T cell repertoires in COVID-19. Profiled with immunoSEQ multiplex PCR; TCRdb holds only in-frame clones, not every one. The sample yields 140,000 to 150,000 clones, about 86% seen once. Sequenced input: peripheral blood. The source is a human donor in a cohort sampled during active COVID-19. Each CDR3 is given with its conserved first and last residue. A D gene is named only where the DNA matches it firmly. Clone sizes are given selectively: once, few, many, or a class where the clone is expanded.

J: TRBJ2-3
V: TRBV24-1
size: -
D: -
CDR3: CATSAPRGATTDTQYF
DNA: TGTGCCACCAGTGCCCCCCGGGGAGCGACCACAGATACGCAGTATTTT

J: TRBJ1-5
V: TRBV21-1
size: -
D: -
CDR3: CASSKEPRNRGKNQPQHF
DNA: TGTGCCAGCAGCAAAGAACCAAGGAACAGGGGAAAAAATCAGCCCCAGCATTTT

J: TRBJ2-6
V: TRBV5-1
size: -
D: -
CDR3: CASSRTESGANVLTF
DNA: TGCGCCAGCAGCCGAACAGAGTCTGGGGCCAACGTCCTGACTTTC

J: TRBJ2-1
V: TRBV24-1
size: -
D: -
CDR3: CATSLGSSYNEQFF
DNA: TGTGCCACCTCCCTAGGTAGCTCCTACAATGAGCAGTTCTTC

J: TRBJ1-2
V: TRBV18
size: -
D: -
CDR3: CASSPKQDLGYTF
DNA: TGTGCCAGCTCACCAAAACAGGACCTGGGCTACACCTTC

J: TRBJ2-1
V: TRBV14
size: -
D: TRBD2
CDR3: CASSQGLGLAGESNEQFF
DNA: TGTGCCAGCAGCCAAGGACTAGGACTAGCGGGAGAATCCAATGAGCAGTTCTTC

J: TRBJ1-2
V: TRBV12-3/TRBV12-4
size: -
D: -
CDR3: CASSFGQGGYTF
DNA: TGTGCCAGCAGTTTCGGTCAGGGTGGCTACACCTTC

J: TRBJ2-7
V: TRBV13
size: once
D: TRBD2
CDR3: CASNRGGGTAQYF
DNA: TGTGCCAGCAACCGCGGGGGGGGGACCGCGCAGTATTTC

J: TRBJ2-3
V: TRBV7-7
size: -
D: -
CDR3: CASSRFLAPYTDTQYF
DNA: TGTGCCAGCAGTCGCTTTCTAGCGCCTTACACAGATACGCAGTATTTT

J: TRBJ2-7
V: TRBV9
size: few
D: -
CDR3: CASSAFYEQYF
DNA: TGTGCCAGCAGCGCCTTCTACGAGCAGTACTTC

J: TRBJ2-5
V: TRBV4-3
size: -
D: TRBD2
CDR3: CASSQSLAGGGETQYF
DNA: TGCGCCAGCAGCCAATCACTAGCGGGAGGTGGAGAGACCCAGTACTTC

J: TRBJ1-3
V: TRBV6-5
size: -
D: -
CDR3: CASSYSRSSGNTIYF
DNA: TGTGCCAGCAGTTACTCCCGGTCCTCTGGAAACACCATATATTTT

J: TRBJ2-5
V: TRBV7-4
size: -
D: TRBD2
CDR3: CASSFLAVNLETQYF
DNA: TGTGCCAGCAGCTTCCTAGCGGTAAACCTAGAGACCCAGTACTTC

J: TRBJ2-4
V: TRBV3-1/TRBV3-2
size: once
D: TRBD1
CDR3: CASSQGGTGAKNIQYF
DNA: TGTGCCAGCAGCCAAGGGGGGACAGGAGCCAAAAACATTCAGTACTTC

J: TRBJ2-7
V: TRBV7-2
size: -
D: TRBD1
CDR3: CASSFQGAPGEQYF
DNA: TGTGCCAGCAGCTTTCAGGGGGCGCCGGGCGAGCAGTACTTC

J: TRBJ2-1
V: TRBV7-2
size: few
D: TRBD2
CDR3: CASSGLAGRSYNEQFF
DNA: TGTGCCAGCAGCGGTCTAGCGGGAAGGTCCTACAATGAGCAGTTCTTC

J: TRBJ2-7
V: TRBV5-1
size: -
D: -
CDR3: CASSLGRDPTYEQYF
DNA: TGCGCCAGCAGCTTGGGACGGGATCCCACCTACGAGCAGTACTTC

J: TRBJ2-1
V: TRBV13
size: -
D: -
CDR3: CASSSKTSYNEQFF
DNA: TGTGCCAGCAGCTCAAAGACAAGTTACAATGAGCAGTTCTTC

J: TRBJ2-2
V: TRBV7-2
size: -
D: TRBD1
CDR3: CASSLQGARNTGELFF
DNA: TGTGCCAGCAGCTTACAGGGGGCGCGGAACACCGGGGAGCTGTTTTTT

J: TRBJ1-1
V: TRBV19
size: -
D: -
CDR3: CASSIWGGGADTEAFF
DNA: TGTGCCAGTAGTATATGGGGCGGGGGCGCGGACACTGAAGCTTTCTTT

J: TRBJ2-5
V: TRBV18
size: -
D: TRBD1
CDR3: CASSHTTGTGIGQYF
DNA: TGTGCCAGCTCACACACAACCGGGACAGGGATCGGCCAGTACTTC

J: TRBJ1-1
V: TRBV9
size: -
D: -
CDR3: CASSVGRGTEAFF
DNA: TGTGCCAGCAGCGTAGGGCGGGGGACAGAAGCTTTCTTT

J: TRBJ2-7
V: TRBV14
size: -
D: TRBD2
CDR3: CASSQRPGRTSGSYEQYF
DNA: TGTGCCAGCAGCCAGCGGCCTGGGCGAACTAGCGGGTCCTACGAGCAGTACTTC

J: TRBJ1-2
V: TRBV4-2
size: few
D: -
CDR3: CASSQGGNYGYTF
DNA: TGTGCCAGCAGCCAAGGGGGCAACTATGGCTACACCTTC

J: TRBJ1-1
V: TRBV7-2
size: -
D: -
CDR3: CASSLVQVNTEAFF
DNA: TGTGCCAGCAGCTTAGTGCAGGTGAACACTGAAGCTTTCTTT

J: TRBJ2-7
V: TRBV3-1/TRBV3-2
size: once
D: TRBD2
CDR3: CASSPESTSGRVYEQYF
DNA: TGTGCCAGCAGCCCGGAGTCCACTAGCGGGAGGGTCTACGAGCAGTACTTC

J: TRBJ2-3
V: TRBV6-5
size: -
D: -
CDR3: CASSYQGGDTQYF
DNA: TGTGCCAGCAGTTATCAGGGGGGAGATACGCAGTATTTT

J: TRBJ2-3
V: TRBV5-4
size: -
D: TRBD2
CDR3: CASSLERESDTQYF
DNA: TGTGCCAGCAGCTTGGAGCGGGAGTCAGATACGCAGTATTTT

J: TRBJ1-4
V: TRBV9
size: -
D: -
CDR3: CASSGTDGNPEKLFF
DNA: TGTGCTAGCAGCGGGACCGACGGGAACCCCGAAAAACTGTTTTTT

J: TRBJ2-5
V: TRBV29-1
size: -
D: -
CDR3: CSFLGGAIGETQYF
DNA: TGCAGCTTCCTCGGAGGGGCCATAGGAGAGACCCAGTACTTC

J: TRBJ1-5
V: TRBV9
size: once
D: -
CDR3: CASSAGASGNQPQHF
DNA: TGTGCCAGCAGCGCAGGGGCCTCTGGGAATCAGCCCCAGCATTTT

J: TRBJ1-5
V: TRBV7-2
size: -
D: TRBD1
CDR3: CASSAGDSSNQPQHF
DNA: TGTGCCAGCAGTGCCGGGGACAGCAGCAATCAGCCCCAGCATTTT

J: TRBJ1-5
V: TRBV7-2
size: once
D: TRBD1
CDR3: CASSFQGVLGPQHF
DNA: TGTGCCAGCAGCTTCCAGGGGGTCCTAGGGCCCCAGCATTTT

J: TRBJ1-6
V: TRBV4-3
size: few
D: -
CDR3: CASSQGALYNSPLHF
DNA: TGCGCCAGCAGCCAAGGAGCACTTTATAATTCACCCCTCCACTTT

J: TRBJ1-1
V: TRBV11-1
size: -
D: -
CDR3: CASSPNRDADAFF
DNA: TGTGCCAGCAGCCCAAACAGGGACGCGGATGCTTTCTTT

J: TRBJ2-7
V: TRBV25-1
size: few
D: TRBD1
CDR3: CASSETPGQGKNYEQYF
DNA: TGTGCCAGCAGTGAAACTCCGGGACAGGGAAAAAACTACGAGCAGTACTTC

J: TRBJ1-1
V: TRBV7-3
size: -
D: -
CDR3: CASSSQGAVNTEAFF
DNA: TGTGCCAGCAGCTCGCAGGGTGCTGTGAACACTGAAGCTTTCTTT

J: TRBJ2-7
V: TRBV6-5
size: -
D: -
CDR3: CASSYTGGGSSYEQYF
DNA: TGTGCCAGCAGTTACACCGGTGGAGGGAGCTCCTACGAGCAGTACTTC

J: TRBJ2-7
V: TRBV27
size: -
D: TRBD1
CDR3: CASSLGQGFHEQYF
DNA: TGTGCCAGCAGCCTGGGACAGGGGTTCCACGAGCAGTACTTC

J: TRBJ2-7
V: TRBV7-3
size: -
D: TRBD1
CDR3: CASSQGQVQYF
DNA: TGTGCCAGCAGCCAGGGACAGGTACAGTACTTC

J: TRBJ2-1
V: TRBV28
size: -
D: TRBD2
CDR3: CASSFSSGSSRPQFF
DNA: TGTGCCAGCAGTTTTTCCAGCGGGAGCTCCAGACCCCAGTTCTTC

J: TRBJ2-1
V: TRBV6-4
size: -
D: -
CDR3: CASSLLLDNEQFF
DNA: TGTGCCAGCAGTCTACTTCTTGACAATGAGCAGTTCTTC

J: TRBJ2-1
V: TRBV28
size: -
D: -
CDR3: CASTSPQGEGTYNEQFF
DNA: TGTGCCAGCACCTCACCACAGGGGGAGGGAACCTACAATGAGCAGTTCTTC

J: TRBJ1-5
V: TRBV6-5
size: few
D: TRBD1
CDR3: CASTPDRGNQPQHF
DNA: TGTGCCAGCACCCCAGACAGGGGAAATCAGCCCCAGCATTTT

J: TRBJ1-4
V: TRBV5-1
size: -
D: -
CDR3: CASSLVAGENEKLFF
DNA: TGCGCCAGCAGCTTGGTTGCAGGGGAAAATGAAAAACTGTTTTTT

J: TRBJ2-7
V: TRBV6-6
size: -
D: TRBD2
CDR3: CASSQGLAASYEQYF
DNA: TGTGCCAGCAGCCAGGGACTAGCGGCCTCCTACGAGCAGTACTTC

J: TRBJ2-7
V: TRBV2
size: -
D: TRBD2
CDR3: CASSEGPRTSGSIYEQYF
DNA: TGTGCCAGCAGTGAAGGCCCTAGGACTAGCGGGAGTATTTACGAGCAGTACTTC